This TCR beta chain derives from a study of blood T cell repertoires in COVID-19. Study-level information: Donors in the United States, Italy and Spain gave samples during acute or convalescent COVID-19. T cells, B-cell-depleted T cells, or PBMCs provided the cDNA or gDNA that served as material.

The V and J ends lost 0 bases and 2 bases respectively, with 9 bases between them. There are 14 residues in the CDR3. In germline, CDR1 is SGHRS, CDR2 YFSETQ. In the source study's methods: Amplified reference gene primers provided the basis for estimating nucleated cell counts. Profiling relied on immunoSEQ multiplex PCR, and the TCRdb table lists in-frame clones only, not all of them. V and J calls plus clone size are reproduced from that table; the DNA served to infer D and trimming. The sample includes a few hundred thousand clones, just under 90% of them seen just once. Material for sequencing was peripheral blood. The V gene is TRBV5-1, the J gene TRBJ2-7; D gene ambiguous. The TCR sequence derives from a woman aged 45-65 years with COVID-19, enrolled during active disease. CDR3 in amino acids: CASSLGRVTYEQYF. CDR3 nucleotide sequence: TGCGCCAGCAGCTTGGGCCGGGTCACCTACGAGCAGTACTTC.